This T cell receptor beta chain was profiled in a study of blood T cell repertoires in COVID-19. From germline, CDR1 is SEHNR and CDR2 FQNEAQ (reference sequence). Trimming pared 1 base from V and 5 bases from J, leaving 11 bases between. The CDR3 spans 14 residues. Original analysis: It was from reference gene primer amplification that nucleated cell counts were estimated. Generated by immunoSEQ multiplex PCR, the TCRdb table keeps only in-frame clones and is missing some. From that table come the V and J calls and clone size; the DNA was used to work out D and trimming. This table holds around 120,000 clones, around 80% found once.

This clonotype originated in an older man with active or convalescent COVID-19. The chain uses TRBV7-9 and TRBJ1-1; D is uncertain. Material for sequencing was peripheral blood. Here the CDR3 DNA reads TGTGCCAGCAGCTTAGGGGGAGTGACGACTGAAGCTTTCTTT. Protein product: CASSLGGVTTEAFF. The full variable domain, rest sourced from reference TRBV7-9 and TRBJ1-1, is DTGVSQNPRHKITKRGQNVTFRCDPISEHNRLYWYRQTLGQGPEFLTYFQNEAQLEKSRLLSDRFSAERPKGSFSTLEIQRTEQGDSAMYLCASSLGGVTTEAFFGQGTRLTVV.